This TCR beta chain was sequenced for a study of cytomegalovirus exposure and HLA in healthy donors. General study results and limits: Later analysis identified a missense DCLRE1C variant that was linked to TCR beta V- and J-gene trimming. The classifier, whose performance was assessed in both the original and validation cohorts, reportedly diagnosed cytomegalovirus status with high specificity and sensitivity.

Use of 60 Vbeta and 13 Jbeta primers characterized the PCR. Clones were read by immunoSEQ multiplex PCR, and TCRdb kept only the in-frame ones, dropping some. The profile covers around 100,000 clones, with 65% to 80% appearing a single time and about a tenth taken by the ten largest. Turning to this clone: Its target is not known.

The receptor was isolated from a woman in her late teens or twenties in good health and CMV-seropositive. The sample taken for sequencing was PBMCs.

Here the CDR3 DNA reads TGTGCCAGCAGCTTATGGGACAGGGGACCCTACGAGCAGTACTTC. Translation gives CASSLWDRGPYEQYF. The V call is TRBV7-8, the J call TRBJ2-7, with 10 bases aligning to TRBD1. The ends lost 2 bases at V and 2 bases at J; junction bases unmatched: 3. Germline V gene data show CDR1 as SGHVS and CDR2 as FQNEAQ. This CDR3 is 15 amino acids long.